A selection of T cell receptor beta chains follows, all from one sample in a study of PD-L1 blockade in urothelial cancer. Only in-frame clones appear in the TCRdb table, and some are missing; sequencing was by immunoSEQ multiplex PCR. The table records approximately 86,000 clones, around four fifths of them present only once. Sequencing was performed on PBMCs, taken around atezolizumab (anti-PD-L1) treatment. The receptors shown here come from a man aged 35 to 55 with urothelial cancer. The CDR3 runs from the conserved cysteine through the conserved F or W. The D gene is left open where the match is weak. Clone size is stated in some rows and not others, as once, few, many or a class when expanded.

- | 12 | TRBJ2-7 | - | TRBV28 | TGTGCCAGCAGTCCGGACAGAAACGAGCAGTACTTC | CASSPDRNEQYF
- | 15 | TRBJ1-3 | - | TRBV7-8 | TGTGCCAGCAGCCTCCCGGGGGGCTCTGGAAACACCATATATTTT | CASSLPGGSGNTIYF
- | 14 | TRBJ2-1 | - | TRBV5-6 | TGTGCCAGCAGCCTCATACAGGGTTACAATGAGCAGTTCTTC | CASSLIQGYNEQFF
once | 13 | TRBJ2-3 | - | TRBV11-2 | TGTGCCAGCAGCCAGGGTAGGGTAAATACGCAGTATTTT | CASSQGRVNTQYF
- | 14 | TRBJ1-5 | TRBD1 | TRBV27 | TGTGCCAGCAGCGTGGGACAGGGGAATCAGCCCCAGCATTTT | CASSVGQGNQPQHF
few | 13 | TRBJ1-1 | - | TRBV18 | TGTGCCAGCTCACGTTCGGGGAACACTGAAGCTTTCTTT | CASSRSGNTEAFF
- | 17 | TRBJ2-7 | TRBD1 | TRBV29-1 | TGCAGCGTCTTAGCCGGGACAGGGGCCCGTAGCTCCTACGAGCAGTACTTC | CSVLAGTGARSSYEQYF
- | 17 | TRBJ2-3 | TRBD2 | TRBV27 | TGTGCCAGCAGTTTATTGTTGGCGGGAGGTGGCACAGATACGCAGTATTTT | CASSLLLAGGGTDTQYF
once | 14 | TRBJ2-7 | TRBD1 | TRBV4-1 | TGCGCCAGCAGCCACGGGACAGCAAGCTACGAGCAGTACTTC | CASSHGTASYEQYF
- | 15 | TRBJ2-3 | - | TRBV7-2 | TGTGCCAGCAGCCAAACTAGGTTGAGCACAGATACGCAGTATTTT | CASSQTRLSTDTQYF
- | 13 | TRBJ2-1 | TRBD2 | TRBV30 | TGTGCCCGCAGCGGGAGATCCTACAATGAGCAGTTCTTC | CARSGRSYNEQFF
- | 14 | TRBJ2-1 | TRBD2 | TRBV10-1 | TGCGCCAGCCGCGGACTAGCGGGAGGGGATGAGCAGTTCTTC | CASRGLAGGDEQFF
- | 15 | TRBJ2-7 | - | TRBV5-5 | TGTGCCAGCAGCCCATTCTCGGGACATTCTTACGAGCAGTACTTC | CASSPFSGHSYEQYF
- | 17 | TRBJ2-2 | TRBD2 | TRBV27 | TGTGCCAGCAACAAAAGGATAGCGGGCAAGAACACCGGGGAGCTGTTTTTT | CASNKRIAGKNTGELFF
- | 13 | TRBJ1-2 | - | TRBV28 | TGTGCCAGCAGTCCCCCATCCAACTATGGCTACACCTTC | CASSPPSNYGYTF
few | 15 | TRBJ1-2 | - | TRBV30 | TGTGCCTGGAGTGTTTACACGAGCGGCTCTATTGGCTACACCTTC | CAWSVYTSGSIGYTF
- | 16 | TRBJ2-7 | - | TRBV28 | TGTGCCAGCAGCCTACCCTCTTCCAGGCTTTCCTACGAGCAGTACTTC | CASSLPSSRLSYEQYF
- | 13 | TRBJ1-1 | TRBD1 | TRBV18 | TGTGCCAGCTCTCCGGACAGGGTCTTTGGAGCTTTCTTT | CASSPDRVFGAFF
few | 16 | TRBJ2-3 | TRBD2 | TRBV28 | TGTGCCAGCAGTTTTGGCGCGGGAGTGGGAGGGGATACGCAGTATTTT | CASSFGAGVGGDTQYF
- | 13 | TRBJ2-1 | - | TRBV6-1 | TGTGCCAGCACTCTAGGGAGAAGCGATGAGCAGTTCTTC | CASTLGRSDEQFF
- | 17 | TRBJ2-7 | - | TRBV6-1 | TGTGCCAGCAGTGAAGAAGGGGTGCGACCCGGGGGATACGAGCAGTACTTC | CASSEEGVRPGGYEQYF
- | 12 | TRBJ1-1 | - | TRBV28 | TGTGCCAGCAGGTGGGTTTGGAGTGAAGCTTTCTTT | CASRWVWSEAFF
- | 15 | TRBJ1-4 | - | TRBV7-9 | TGTGCCAGCACCCCCACTCGCGGAGGGAGTGAAAAACTGTTTTTT | CASTPTRGGSEKLFF
- | 13 | TRBJ2-1 | TRBD2 | TRBV2 | TGTGCCAGCCGACTAGCGGCCTACAATGAGCAGTTCTTC | CASRLAAYNEQFF
- | 16 | TRBJ1-1 | TRBD1 | TRBV5-1 | TGCGCCAGCAGCTTGCTGTCAGGGGGCCCTAACACTGAAGCTTTCTTT | CASSLLSGGPNTEAFF
once | 12 | TRBJ2-5 | - | TRBV4-1 | TGCGCCAGCAGCCAAACCGGAGAGACCCAGTACTTC | CASSQTGETQYF
- | 15 | TRBJ1-1 | TRBD1 | TRBV7-2 | TGTGCCAGCAGGTCGTCGACAGGGCCGAACACTGAAGCTTTCTTT | CASRSSTGPNTEAFF
- | 19 | TRBJ2-1 | TRBD2 | TRBV28 | TGTGCCAGCAGTGGGGGACAGGGGACTAGCGGGTGGAAGGGGTTCGGGCAGTTCTTC | CASSGGQGTSGWKGFGQFF
- | 15 | TRBJ1-5 | - | TRBV19 | TGTGCCAGTAGTAAGGAACAGACAAGCAATCAGCCCCAGCATTTT | CASSKEQTSNQPQHF
- | 16 | TRBJ2-3 | TRBD1 | TRBV29-1 | TGCAGCGTTGGAAGTAACCGGGACAGGGGGCTAGATACGCAGTATTTT | CSVGSNRDRGLDTQYF
- | 17 | TRBJ2-1 | TRBD2 | TRBV27 | TGTGCCAGCAGTTTATTGATAGCGGGAGACTCCTACAATGAGCAGTTCTTC | CASSLLIAGDSYNEQFF
- | 13 | TRBJ1-2 | - | TRBV10-3 | TGTGCCATCAGCCCCGGGTCGAGCTATGGCTACACCTTC | CAISPGSSYGYTF
once | 16 | TRBJ2-7 | - | TRBV11-2 | TGTGCCAGCAGCTTAGGGCCGGTGAGGGGGGGCGGCGAGCAGTACTTC | CASSLGPVRGGGEQYF
once | 17 | TRBJ1-1 | TRBD1 | TRBV29-1 | TGCAGCACCAAAGAATATGCGTCCGGGACAGCGAACACTGAAGCTTTCTTT | CSTKEYASGTANTEAFF
few | 14 | TRBJ1-2 | TRBD1 | TRBV28 | TGTGCCAGCAGAGTACAGGGGGTCCTCTATGGCTACACCTTC | CASRVQGVLYGYTF
- | 12 | TRBJ2-5 | - | TRBV18 | TGTGCCAGCTCTCGGGGGGCGGAGACCCAGTACTTC | CASSRGAETQYF
- | 16 | TRBJ1-1 | - | TRBV2 | TGTGCCAGCAGTTTTCTCTCGGACAGCCCGAACACTGAAGCTTTCTTT | CASSFLSDSPNTEAFF
- | 15 | TRBJ1-6 | TRBD1 | TRBV5-1 | TGCGCCAGCAGCGAGGGACAGAAGAGCCGATCACCCCTCCACTTT | CASSEGQKSRSPLHF
- | 13 | TRBJ1-1 | TRBD1 | TRBV11-3 | TGTGCCAGCAGCTCCAGGACAGGGTCAGAAGCTTTCTTT | CASSSRTGSEAFF
- | 12 | TRBJ2-5 | - | TRBV5-1 | TGCGCCAGCAGTCCTAGATTGGGGACCCAGTACTTC | CASSPRLGTQYF
- | 14 | TRBJ1-5 | - | TRBV28 | TGTGCCAGCAGTTTCACGGTCCTCAATCAGCCCCAGCATTTT | CASSFTVLNQPQHF
- | 14 | TRBJ2-7 | TRBD2 | TRBV6-6 | TGTGCCAGCACCCAGCGGGAGTCGATTTCCGAGCAGTACTTC | CASTQRESISEQYF
- | 16 | TRBJ2-4 | - | TRBV19 | TGTGCCAGTAGTTCCAGGGGTAATCTAGCCAAAAACATTCAGTACTTC | CASSSRGNLAKNIQYF
few | 14 | TRBJ1-1 | - | TRBV19 | TGTGCCAGTAGCCCCCTGGGAGTGAACACTGAAGCTTTCTTT | CASSPLGVNTEAFF
- | 13 | TRBJ2-7 | - | TRBV5-5 | TGTGCCAGCAGCTTGATCAGCTCCTACGAGCAGTACTTC | CASSLISSYEQYF
- | 13 | TRBJ1-5 | - | TRBV15 | TGTGCCACCAGCAGACCGGGGAATCAGCCCCAGCATTTT | CATSRPGNQPQHF
- | 14 | TRBJ2-7 | TRBD1 | TRBV19 | TGTGCCTCCGGGAAGGGACAGGGTTACTACGAGCAGTACTTC | CASGKGQGYYEQYF
- | 14 | TRBJ1-5 | - | TRBV27 | TGTGCCAGCAGTTTTCATCAGGGTGGTCAGCCCCAGCATTTT | CASSFHQGGQPQHF
- | 13 | TRBJ1-1 | - | TRBV28 | TGTGCCAGCAGTGGGGGGGTGGGCACTGAAGCTTTCTTT | CASSGGVGTEAFF
- | 17 | TRBJ2-1 | - | TRBV7-3 | TGTGCCAGCAGCCCTCAGGGGCCCGGGACATCCTACAATGAGCAGTTCTTC | CASSPQGPGTSYNEQFF
- | 13 | TRBJ1-1 | - | TRBV6-5 | TGTGCCAGCACCGCACTACAGGGAAGTGAAGCTTTCTTT | CASTALQGSEAFF